This paragraph covers one T cell receptor (beta chain) sequence. Its antigen is not known. While unrecorded immune exposures were likely, the donors were nominally healthy when sampled. This sample is part of a study of cytomegalovirus exposure and HLA in healthy donors. Findings and limits, study-wide: In the analysis, some V segments, TRBV6-2 and TRBV6-3 included, were excluded as indistinguishable. A previous analysis found most TCR beta V segments productive roughly 90% or roughly 30% of the time.

Both 60 Vbeta primers and 13 Jbeta primers went into the PCR. Clones were read by immunoSEQ multiplex PCR, and TCRdb kept only the in-frame ones, dropping some. The sample spans approximately 200,000 clones; the ten largest clones claim 0.7% to 0.8%. With V trimmed by 6 bases and J by 9 bases, 6 bases remained unmatched. From germline, CDR1 is WSHSY and CDR2 SAAADI. CDR3 length: 15 residues. Sequencing used PBMCs. This clonotype was obtained from a boy between 10 and 17 years old in good health and CMV-seronegative. V usage is TRBV10-2 and J usage is TRBJ2-1, with TRBD2 matching 15 bases. The CDR3 region is CASRTGTSGGIEQFF. CDR3 coding DNA: TGCGCCAGCAGGACCGGGACTAGCGGGGGGATTGAGCAGTTCTTC.